Only a few counts were recorded for the clone carrying this T cell receptor (beta chain). The antigen remains undetermined. CDR3 length: 14 residues. Trimming shortened V by 6 bases and J by 2 bases, and 8 bases separated the two germline ends. 5'RACE template switching added a universal primer site and UMIs to TCR cDNA. From the 5' RACE reads, TCRdb called clonotypes with MiXCR, one entry per CDR3 protein. The repertoire includes hundreds of thousands of distinct CDR3 sequences, roughly 4% of them detected once, and roughly a quarter sits in the top ten. This entry comes from a study of T cells after yellow fever vaccination. General study points: Reappearance after the booster was observed for most primary-vaccination clones (roughly 96% CD4, about 91% CD8).

This specimen was PBMCs, taken on the day of the yellow fever booster vaccination. This TCR was recovered from a man between 18 and 35 years old who received the YFV17D yellow fever vaccine. V is TRBV12-3 or TRBV12-4 and J is TRBJ1-6, with a tentative D call TRBD1 (6 bases). CDR3 protein: CASRQGPYNSPLHF. The CDR3 DNA reads as TGTGCCAGCAGACAGGGCCCCTATAATTCACCCCTCCACTTT.